The 7 T cell receptor beta chains presented below share a single source sample, sequenced in a study of memory B cells and T cells in multiple sclerosis. The repertoire was sequenced with immunoSEQ multiplex PCR; TCRdb's copy has only in-frame clones and lacks some. The table has fewer than 15,000 clones, roughly two thirds seen once. The sequenced material came from memory (CD45RO+) CD4+ T cells from blood. These receptors were obtained from a human donor with multiple sclerosis.

This chain links TRBV2 with TRBJ1-4; 9 bases map to TRBD1. CDR3 length: 14 residues. The V gene end was trimmed by 7 bases and the J gene end by 7 bases; junction bases not matched to a gene: 7. Germline V gene lookup returns CDR1 SNHLY and CDR2 FYNNEI. CDR3 in amino acids: CASTRDRVSEKLFF. The CDR3 coding sequence is TGTGCCAGCACTCGGGACAGGGTTTCTGAAAAACTGTTTTTT.

The chain carries TRBV5-1 and TRBJ2-5; D gene uncertain. V lost 4 bases and J 4 bases, leaving 8 bases between the germline ends. The CDR3 consists of 12 residues. Germline values: CDR1 SGHRS, CDR2 YFSETQ. The CDR3 region has the DNA TGCGCCAGCAGCCCCTCGGGAGAGACCCAGTACTTC. It codes for CASSPSGETQYF.

With respect to this clone: One junction end does not reproduce the germline sequence, and a read error may be involved. The chain has TRBV10-2 and TRBJ1-1; D gene ambiguous. Germline V CDR1 and CDR2: WSHSY, SAAADI. The CDR3 consists of 11 residues. The CDR3, as DNA: TGCGCCAGCAGTGAGTCCGATAATGAGGCTTTT. This encodes CASSESDNEAF.

J is TRBJ2-7 and V is TRBV6-5, with D possibly being TRBD2 (5 bases). V lost 4 bases and J lost 3, with 16 bases in between. The V gene's germline CDR1 is MNHEY and CDR2 SVGAGI. This CDR3 is 15 amino acids long. In DNA, the CDR3 is TGTGCCAGCAGTTCCCGGGGTAAGGGCCTCTACGAGCAGTACTTC. Amino acid sequence: CASSSRGKGLYEQYF.

The chain couples TRBV30 to TRBJ1-1; D might be TRBD1 (5 bases). The V end was cut by 3 bases, the J end by 1 base, with 15 bases between. There are 15 residues in the CDR3. CDR1 GTSNPN and CDR2 SVGIG come from the germline V gene (reference sequence). CDR3 region: CAWSAWGTKNTEAFF. The DNA of the CDR3 is TGTGCCTGGAGCGCGTGGGGGACTAAGAACACTGAAGCTTTCTTT.

The chain combines TRBV28 with TRBJ1-6; D ambiguous. Germline V gene lookup returns CDR1 MDHEN and CDR2 SYDVKM. V shed 3 bases and J shed 10 bases, with 7 bases lying between them. The CDR3 spans 12 residues. CDR3 residues: CASSLMASPLHF. The CDR3 nucleotides are TGTGCCAGCAGTTTGATGGCCTCACCCCTCCACTTT.

This clone was counted once. J is TRBJ1-5 and V is TRBV2; tentative D call: TRBD1 (5 bases). CDR1 SNHLY and CDR2 FYNNEI come from the germline V gene. There are 13 residues in the CDR3. Trimming pared 4 bases from V and 5 bases from J, leaving 9 bases between. CDR3 sequence reads: CASSVGGDQPQHF. The CDR3 nucleotides read TGTGCCAGCAGTGTGGGGGGAGATCAGCCCCAGCATTTT.